These T cell receptor beta chains were read from a single sample in a study. TCRdb reprocessed the 5' RACE reads with MiXCR, giving one entry per CDR3 protein. The sample holds tens of thousands of distinct CDR3 sequences, approximately 23% seen once. Sequencing was performed on memory CD4+ T cells sorted from a lymph node. All receptors come from a female donor with breast cancer. The CDR3 runs from the conserved cysteine through the conserved F or W. The D gene is left open where the match is weak. Only part of the rows carry a size: once, few, many, or a class if the clone is expanded.

j_gene	v_gene	abundance	d_gene	CDR3nt	CDR3aa
TRBJ1-2	TRBV7-9	.	.	TGTGCCAGCAGCCGGGGCGGGGATGGCTACACCTTC	CASSRGGDGYTF
TRBJ1-6	TRBV7-2	.	.	TGTGCCAGCAGCAAAGAGGGGGGCGGGAATTCACCCCTCCACTTT	CASSKEGGGNSPLHF
TRBJ1-6	TRBV19	few	.	TGTGCCAGTAGTAACCGTCAATCACCCCTCCACTTT	CASSNRQSPLHF
TRBJ1-1	TRBV5-1	many	.	TGCGCCAGCAGCTCCTCTCCCAGGGCGGGGGAAGCTTTCTTT	CASSSSPRAGEAFF
TRBJ2-5	TRBV7-7	few	.	TGTGCTAGCAGCTTAGGGACTGGCGGGGAGACCCAGTACTTC	CASSLGTGGETQYF
TRBJ2-3	TRBV20-1	few	TRBD1	TGCAGTGCTGGGACAGGGCCGACAGATACGCAGTATTTT	CSAGTGPTDTQYF
TRBJ2-3	TRBV20-1	.	TRBD2	TGCAGTGCTAAAAGGGCTAGCGGGATGACAGATACGCAGTATTTT	CSAKRASGMTDTQYF
TRBJ2-1	TRBV4-3	few	.	TGCGCCAGCAGCCATTTACGTAACAATGAGCAGTTCTTC	CASSHLRNNEQFF
TRBJ1-2	TRBV12-3/TRBV12-4	.	.	TGTGCCAGCAGTTTATCGGCAGGGTCGTACGGCTACACCTTC	CASSLSAGSYGYTF
TRBJ2-5	TRBV7-2	few	.	TGTGCCAGCAGAGCGACAGCTGCTCAAGAGACCCAGTACTTC	CASRATAAQETQYF
TRBJ2-1	TRBV5-1	.	TRBD1	TGCGCCAGCAGTTCCCGGACAGGGCCACGCAATGAGCAGTTCTTC	CASSSRTGPRNEQFF
TRBJ1-2	TRBV12-3/TRBV12-4	few	TRBD1	TGTGCCAGCAGCTCTGCCGGGACAGGGGGCGCCTATGGCTACACCTTC	CASSSAGTGGAYGYTF
TRBJ2-3	TRBV5-1	.	.	TGCGCCAGCAGAGTCTCCGGGGGCCGACAAAACACGCAGTATTTT	CASRVSGGRQNTQYF
TRBJ2-1	TRBV20-1	.	.	TGCAGTGCCGTTTATAGCGTAGCTCGCAGCCTTCAGTTCTTC	CSAVYSVARSLQFF
TRBJ2-7	TRBV7-2	few	.	TGTGCCAGCAGCACAAGCCATGGGGGCTCCTACGAGCAGTACTTC	CASSTSHGGSYEQYF
TRBJ2-1	TRBV11-2	many	.	TGTGCCAGCACGCTGAGGGGAGGCAATGAGCAGTTCTTC	CASTLRGGNEQFF
TRBJ1-2	TRBV7-2	few	.	TGTGCCAGCAGCTTGGGCCTGAGGGGTGGCTACACCTTC	CASSLGLRGGYTF
TRBJ2-1	TRBV11-1	few	.	TGTGCCAGCAGCTTACTCGACAGTGGCTCCTACAATGAGCAGCTCTTC	CASSLLDSGSYNEQLF
TRBJ2-2	TRBV5-1	many	TRBD1	TGCGCCAGCAGCTTGAACGGACAGGTTCCCGGGGAGCTGTTTTTT	CASSLNGQVPGELFF
TRBJ1-5	TRBV7-8	.	TRBD1	TGTGCCAGCAGGCCGGGGACAGCCAAGTATAGCAATCAGCCCCAGCATTTT	CASRPGTAKYSNQPQHF
TRBJ2-7	TRBV29-1	.	.	TGCAGCGTTCCTCGAGAGCAGTACTTC	CSVPREQYF
TRBJ2-3	TRBV5-1	many	.	TGCGCCAGCAGGGGAGAGGGCACAGATACGCAGTATTTT	CASRGEGTDTQYF
TRBJ2-3	TRBV5-1	many	.	TGCGCCAGCAGCTTGATGAGGGGGACAGATACGCAGTATTTT	CASSLMRGTDTQYF
TRBJ1-6	TRBV4-1	few	.	TGCGCCAGCAGCCATTGGACTCCCCGAAGTTCACCCCTCCACTTT	CASSHWTPRSSPLHF
TRBJ2-7	TRBV11-2	once	.	TGTGCCAGCAGCTTAAGACACTACGAGCAGTACTTC	CASSLRHYEQYF
TRBJ1-1	TRBV11-2	.	.	TGTGCCAGCAGCTTCAATGAGGTACAGGAGGCTGAAGCTTTCTTT	CASSFNEVQEAEAFF
TRBJ2-5	TRBV7-3	many	TRBD2	TGTGCCAGCAGCTTACAGCGGGGAGAGACCCAGTACTTC	CASSLQRGETQYF
TRBJ2-5	TRBV4-3	few	TRBD2	TGCGCCAGCAGCCGGGACTACGAAGAGACCCAGTACTTC	CASSRDYEETQYF
TRBJ2-7	TRBV29-1	.	TRBD1	TGCAGCGTTGAAGTGGGGCCACAGGGGGCGCCCGTCTTC	CSVEVGPQGAPVF
TRBJ2-1	TRBV20-1	.	TRBD2	TGCAGTGCTAGAGCAGTAGCGGGAGGGCATGAGCAGTTCTTC	CSARAVAGGHEQFF
TRBJ2-3	TRBV20-1	few	TRBD2	TGCAGTGCTAGAGGAGCGGGAGGGTTTCCAGATACGCAGTATTTT	CSARGAGGFPDTQYF
TRBJ2-1	TRBV6-5	many	.	TGTGCCAGCAGCGACCCGGGGAGCGATGAGCAGTTCTTC	CASSDPGSDEQFF
TRBJ1-2	TRBV6-1	.	.	TGTGCCAGCAGTGTCCAGAAAACAGGGATCGGCTATGGCTACACCTTC	CASSVQKTGIGYGYTF
TRBJ2-7	TRBV5-6	.	TRBD1	TGTGCCAGCAGCTTGGGGACAGGTTCATTCTCCTACGAGCAGTACTTC	CASSLGTGSFSYEQYF
TRBJ2-1	TRBV6-5	many	.	TGTGCCAGCAGCGAGGGCAATGAGCAGTTCTTC	CASSEGNEQFF
TRBJ1-5	TRBV12-3/TRBV12-4	medium-sized	.	TGTGCCAGCAGCCGCCAGGGGCTAGGCAATCAGCCCCAGCATTTT	CASSRQGLGNQPQHF
TRBJ1-2	TRBV5-1	many	.	TGCGCCAGCAGCTTGGCCGGACCCGACACTGTTGGCTACACCTTC	CASSLAGPDTVGYTF
TRBJ2-1	TRBV2	.	TRBD2	TGTGCCAGCATAGGAGCGGGAGGGAGCTCCTACAATGAGCAGTTCTTC	CASIGAGGSSYNEQFF
TRBJ2-1	TRBV9	few	.	TGTGCCAGCAGCGTATACGGTGACAATGAGCAGTTCTTC	CASSVYGDNEQFF
TRBJ1-1	TRBV6-4	.	.	TGTGCCAGCAGACAGGACCTCTCAGCTTTCTTT	CASRQDLSAFF
TRBJ2-3	TRBV6-5	many	.	TGTGCCAGCAGGCCCCTTCAGGGGGGTACGCAGTATTTT	CASRPLQGGTQYF
TRBJ2-5	TRBV5-1	.	.	TGCGCCAGCAGCCTTACAGGGACCCAAGAGACCCAGTACTTC	CASSLTGTQETQYF
TRBJ1-2	TRBV10-3	few	.	TGTGCCACCGCGACGGGAGCCTATGGCTACACCTTC	CATATGAYGYTF
TRBJ2-1	TRBV7-7	many	.	TGTGCTAGCAGCTTTGGCAACGACAATGAGCAGTTCTTC	CASSFGNDNEQFF
TRBJ1-2	TRBV7-9	.	TRBD1	TGTGCCAGCAGCTTAGGACAGGGGGCAATCGACTATGGCTACACCTTC	CASSLGQGAIDYGYTF
TRBJ2-5	TRBV5-1	.	TRBD2	TGCGCCAGCAGCTTGGAAGCGGGAAGGGGGACCCAGTACTTC	CASSLEAGRGTQYF
TRBJ2-5	TRBV29-1	few	TRBD1	TGCAGCGCAGGACAGGGGGCGCAGGAGACCCAGTACTTC	CSAGQGAQETQYF
TRBJ1-1	TRBV7-9	many	TRBD1	TGTGCCAGCAGCTTAGGGGACAGTGAGGCTTTCTTT	CASSLGDSEAFF
TRBJ2-1	TRBV19	.	.	TGTGCCAGTAGTGTCAAACCTCCCGTCGAACGGGCGAGCTCCTACAATGAGCAGTTCTTC	CASSVKPPVERASSYNEQFF
TRBJ2-6	TRBV6-5	.	.	TGTGCCAGCAGACTTCCGGGGGCCAACGTCCTGACTTTC	CASRLPGANVLTF
TRBJ2-2	TRBV20-1	few	TRBD1	TGCAGTGCCCCGGGACAGGATTTCACCGGGGAGCTGTTTTTT	CSAPGQDFTGELFF